Below are 4 T cell receptor beta chains sequenced from a single sample in a study of cytomegalovirus exposure and HLA in healthy donors. The assay was immunoSEQ multiplex PCR, and TCRdb's table has in-frame clones only and misses some. In the table there are 100,000 to 150,000 clones, about 88% of which are singletons. The sequenced material came from PBMCs. The receptor source for this set is a young woman in good health and CMV-seronegative.

This sequence joins TRBV6-4 and TRBJ2-6, with D perhaps TRBD1 (6 bases). Trimming took off 2 bases at V and 1 base at J, with 12 bases between the two ends. Germline V gives CDR1 MRHNA, CDR2 SNTAGT. This CDR3 comprises 17 residues. CDR3 sequence reads: CASSDTDSSSGANVLTF. DNA of the CDR3: TGTGCCAGCAGTGACACGGACAGCTCTTCTGGGGCCAACGTCCTGACTTTC.

The chain is built from TRBV7-2 and TRBJ1-2; a weak D match, TRBD1 (6 bases). CDR3 length equals 16 residues. Trimming removed 1 base at V and 1 base at J, with 13 bases between. Germline lookup yields CDR1 SGHTA and CDR2 FQGNSA. The CDR3 coding sequence is TGTGCCAGCAGCTTAGGGCAGGGGAGCGGTAACTATGGCTACACCTTC. Protein: CASSLGQGSGNYGYTF.

This rearrangement joins TRBV6-1 to TRBJ2-7, with 7 bases matching TRBD2. Germline V gene sequence: CDR1 MNHNS, CDR2 SASEGT. V shed 6 bases and J 0 bases; nucleotides not matched to a gene: 5. CDR3 length: 14 amino acids. The CDR3 loop is CASRLALSSYEQYF. The CDR3 DNA is TGTGCCAGCAGACTAGCGTTGAGCTCCTACGAGCAGTACTTC.

The V gene is TRBV5-1, the J gene TRBJ1-2; TRBD1 is a possible D gene (6 bases). In germline, CDR1 is SGHRS, CDR2 YFSETQ. This CDR3 contains 15 residues. Trimming removed 0 bases from V and 4 bases from J, with 13 bases in between. The CDR3 spells CASSLALGTSYGYTF. In DNA, the CDR3 is TGCGCCAGCAGCTTGGCTCTTGGGACATCCTATGGCTACACCTTC.